The clone carrying this TCR beta chain was detected ten times or more. Together with a sample-barcoded 5' primer, a J-beta primer mix was included in a second PCR lasting roughly 6 to 12 cycles. A tag from a template-switch adaptor with 12 random nucleotides marked each cDNA molecule. A single record per CDR3 protein comes from TCRdb applying MiXCR to the 5' RACE reads. The data hold 850,000 or so distinct CDR3 sequences, with less than 35% observed a single time. The sample is drawn from a study of blood T cells in healthy people across ages. The germline CDR1 and CDR2 sequences are DFQATT and SNEGSKA (reference sequence). This CDR3 region has 13 residues. V lost 6 bases and J lost 8; bases outside the gene matches: 7.

This receptor was obtained from a woman of 80 years or more in good health. The material sequenced was blood. The chain uses TRBV20-1 and TRBJ2-1, with 10 nucleotides matching TRBD2. Here the CDR3 reads CSAERGGGDEQFF. DNA for the CDR3: TGCAGTGCCGAGCGGGGGGGCGGGGATGAGCAGTTCTTC.